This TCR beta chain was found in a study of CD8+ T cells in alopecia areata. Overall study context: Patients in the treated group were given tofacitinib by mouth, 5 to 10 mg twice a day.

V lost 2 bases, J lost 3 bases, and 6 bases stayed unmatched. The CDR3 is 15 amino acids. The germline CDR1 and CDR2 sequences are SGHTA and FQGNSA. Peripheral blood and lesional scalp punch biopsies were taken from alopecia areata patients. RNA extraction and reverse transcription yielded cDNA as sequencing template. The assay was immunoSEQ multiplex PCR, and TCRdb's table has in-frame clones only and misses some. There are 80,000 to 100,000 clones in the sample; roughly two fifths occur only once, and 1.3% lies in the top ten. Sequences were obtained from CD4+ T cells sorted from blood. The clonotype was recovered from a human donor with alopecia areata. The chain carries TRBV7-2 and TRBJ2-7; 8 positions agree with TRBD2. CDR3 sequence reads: CASSLFGTRLYEQYF. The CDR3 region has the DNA TGTGCCAGCAGCTTATTCGGGACTAGACTCTACGAGCAGTACTTC. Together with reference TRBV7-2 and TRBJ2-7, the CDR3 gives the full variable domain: GAGVSQSPSNKVTEKGKDVELRCDPISGHTALYWYRQSLGQGLEFLIYFQGNSAPDKSGLPSDRFSAERTGGSVSTLTIQRTQQEDSAVYLCASSLFGTRLYEQYFGPGTRLTVT.